This T cell receptor (beta chain) originates from a study of shared clonotypes between healthy human individuals. Notes on the study in general: Rarefaction showed sorted-subset sequencing was incomplete despite large depth.

Naive CD8 cells comprised CD45RO-negative, CCR7-positively selected cells, excluding terminally differentiated effector memory CD45RA+ cells. Every contributor of samples was a Caucasian grown-up residing in Nashville, Tennessee. Comments on this clone: Its cognate antigen is unknown.

Produced via immunoSEQ multiplex PCR; TCRdb's table is partial and in-frame only. Of more than 2 million clones in the sample, around 93% are singletons; the top ten hold roughly 1.7%. The germline V gene has CDR1 MGHRA and CDR2 YSYEKL. V was clipped by 0 bases and J by 4 bases, with 24 bases between them. The CDR3 sequence is 20 residues long. The genes are TRBV4-1 and TRBJ2-2; the D call may be TRBD1 or TRBD2 (6 bases each). The TCR originated in a young man in good health. Some clones in this sample may be carry-over from other donors' samples. Sequencing was carried out using naive CD8+ T cells from PBMCs. CDR3 in DNA: TGCGCCAGCAGCCAAGACGGGACTGTTGGGACAAGGAGGCGCACCGGGGAGCTGTTTTTT. This gives the protein CASSQDGTVGTRRRTGELFF.